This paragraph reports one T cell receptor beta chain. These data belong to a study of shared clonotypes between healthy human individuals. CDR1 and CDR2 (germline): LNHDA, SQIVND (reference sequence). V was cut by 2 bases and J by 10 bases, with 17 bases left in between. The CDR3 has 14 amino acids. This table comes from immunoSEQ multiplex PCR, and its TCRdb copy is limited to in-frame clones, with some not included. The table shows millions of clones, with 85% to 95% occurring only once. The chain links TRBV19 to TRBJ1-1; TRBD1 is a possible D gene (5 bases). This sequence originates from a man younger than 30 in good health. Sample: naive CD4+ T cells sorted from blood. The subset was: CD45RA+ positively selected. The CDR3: CASSIPRDFVGAFF. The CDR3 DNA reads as TGTGCCAGTAGTATACCCCGGGACTTCGTAGGAGCTTTCTTT.